This T cell receptor (beta chain) comes out of a study of response to subunit inactivated influenza vaccine. General study points: A suggestion made by the authors is that each seasonal influenza vaccination recruits few new T cells.

From the RT-PCR reads, TCRdb called clonotypes with MiXCR, one entry per CDR3 protein. The sample holds over 450,000 distinct CDR3 sequences; about an eighth are singletons and the top ten take roughly 14%. V gave up 7 bases and J gave up 6 bases; unmatched junction bases: 10. Germline loops: CDR1 GTSNPN, CDR2 SVGIG (reference sequence). This CDR3 region has 13 residues. Of note for this clonotype: No antigen is known for it.

The V call is TRBV30, the J call TRBJ2-7; the match to TRBD2 covers 9 bases. The clonotype originates from a man in his fifties or sixties who received an inactivated influenza vaccine. The starting material was PBMCs from blood, obtained more than 35 days after vaccination. CDR3 residues: CALDPGTSSEQYF. CDR3 DNA sequence: TGTGCCTTAGACCCCGGGACTAGCTCCGAGCAGTACTTC.